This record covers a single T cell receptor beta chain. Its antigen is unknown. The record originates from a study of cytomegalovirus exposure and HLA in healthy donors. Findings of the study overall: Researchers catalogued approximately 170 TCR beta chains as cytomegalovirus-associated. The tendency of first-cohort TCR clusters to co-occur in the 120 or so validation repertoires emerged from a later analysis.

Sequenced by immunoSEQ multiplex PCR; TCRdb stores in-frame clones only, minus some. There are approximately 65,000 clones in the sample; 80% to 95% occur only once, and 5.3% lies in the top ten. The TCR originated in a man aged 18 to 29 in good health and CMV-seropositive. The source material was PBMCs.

The CDR3 bases are TGTGCCAGTAGTACCTGGACAGGGGGAGGTGAGACCCAGTACTTC. Its translation is CASSTWTGGGETQYF. V gene TRBV19 combines with J gene TRBJ2-5, with 10 bases fitting TRBD1. The CDR3 consists of 15 residues. Unmatched junction bases numbered 7, after V lost 4 bases and J lost 5 bases. Germline V gene data show CDR1 as LNHDA and CDR2 as SQIVND (reference sequence).